The next 32 T cell receptor beta chains were all read from a single sample in a study of blood T cell repertoires in COVID-19. The data were produced by immunoSEQ multiplex PCR, yet TCRdb's version contains in-frame clones alone and is incomplete. The table has a few hundred thousand clones, 88% seen once; the top ten hold about 1%. Sequenced: PBMCs or T cells enriched from blood (not recorded which). Receptors originate from a woman between 25 and 40 years old who had recovered from COVID-19.

This clone showed up just a few times. The chain combines TRBV28 with TRBJ1-1, with 10 bases lining up with TRBD1. The CDR3 has 15 amino acids. Germline-derived CDR1 and CDR2 are MDHEN and SYDVKM. After removal of 5 bases from V and 5 bases from J, the junction contained 8 bases not matched to a gene. The DNA of the CDR3 is TGTGCCAGCAGTCCCTCTCTGGGACAGGGGACTGAAGCTTTCTTT. Translation gives CASSPSLGQGTEAFF.

The chain joins TRBV28 to TRBJ1-2; the D gene is possibly TRBD1 (5 bases). The germline V gene has CDR1 MDHEN and CDR2 SYDVKM. The V end was cut by 6 bases, the J end by 3 bases, with 17 bases between. The CDR3 loop spans 15 amino acids. CDR3 region: CASRLDPGSHYGYTF. In nucleotides, the CDR3 is TGTGCCAGCAGACTCGACCCAGGGTCCCACTATGGCTACACCTTC.

This clone appeared a few times. J is TRBJ1-5 and V is TRBV18; weak D call: TRBD1 (6 bases). The V gene lost 5 bases and the J gene lost 0 bases, with 14 bases spanning the gap. CDR3 length equals 16 residues. CDR1 KGHSH and CDR2 LQKENI come from the germline V gene. Here the CDR3 DNA reads TGTGCCAGCTCAAGAGCCCGGACAGATAGCAATCAGCCCCAGCATTTT. This codes for CASSRARTDSNQPQHF.

V and J are TRBV27 and TRBJ1-1, with no clear D. Trimming shortened V by 6 bases and J by 5 bases, and 16 bases separated the two germline ends. Per germline, CDR1 MNHEY and CDR2 SMNVEV (reference sequence). This CDR3 is 14 amino acids long. The chain's CDR3 is CASSPFRGGTEAFF. The CDR3 DNA sequence: TGTGCCAGCAGCCCCTTTCGGGGAGGAACTGAAGCTTTCTTT.

This chain uses TRBV2 with TRBJ2-3, with unresolved D. Trimming took 3 bases from V and 0 from J, leaving 7 bases between them. The CDR3 has 14 residues. Germline values: CDR1 SNHLY, CDR2 FYNNEI. CDR3 bases: TGTGCCAGCAGTGAGTCAATTAGCACAGATACGCAGTATTTT. It yields the protein CASSESISTDTQYF. Combining the CDR3 with reference TRBV2 and TRBJ2-3 gives the whole variable domain EPEVTQTPSHQVTQMGQEVILRCVPISNHLYFYWYRQILGQKVEFLVSFYNNEISEKSEIFDDQFSVERPDGSNFTLKIRSTKLEDSAMYFCASSESISTDTQYFGPGTRLTVL.

In its sample, this clone was seen a few times. The rearrangement joins TRBV6-1 to TRBJ1-5; D is unresolved. CDR1 MNHNS and CDR2 SASEGT come from the germline V gene. The CDR3 has 16 amino acids. V lost 1 base, J lost 9 bases, and 19 bases lay in between. The CDR3 coding sequence is TGTGCCAGCAGTGAAGGGGCCCACGGCGCGAGTGGGCCCCAGCATTTT. Residues: CASSEGAHGASGPQHF.

The chain employs TRBV28 and TRBJ1-5; no reliable D call. From germline, CDR1 is MDHEN and CDR2 SYDVKM. V dropped 2 bases and J dropped 4 bases, with 12 bases sitting between them. The length of the CDR3 is 15 residues. CDR3 coding DNA: TGTGCCAGCAGTTTAATTATCGGGGAAAATCAGCCCCAGCATTTT. Translation gives CASSLIIGENQPQHF.

The rearrangement joins TRBV5-1 to TRBJ1-1; perhaps TRBD1 as D (6 bases). From germline, CDR1 is SGHRS and CDR2 YFSETQ. The CDR3 is 13 amino acids. The V and J ends lost 0 bases and 11 bases respectively, with 14 bases between them. DNA for the CDR3: TGCGCCAGCAGCTTGGCCGTGGGGCAGGGGGCTTTCTTT. This codes for CASSLAVGQGAFF.

The chain recombines TRBV7-2 with TRBJ1-2, with TRBD1 identical over 10 bases. Per germline, CDR1 SGHTA and CDR2 FQGNSA. V lost 1 base to trimming and J lost 8 bases; unmatched junction nucleotides: 10. The CDR3 sequence is 16 residues long. This CDR3 reads CASSLVGWGQGYGYTF. The CDR3 nucleotides read TGTGCCAGCAGCTTAGTGGGTTGGGGACAGGGGTACGGCTACACCTTC.

The chain recombines TRBV10-3 with TRBJ2-7, with 8 bases matching TRBD2. Germline V gene lookup returns CDR1 ENHRY and CDR2 SYGVKD. The CDR3 covers 17 residues. Trimming cost V 2 bases and J 6 bases; bases outside gene matches: 15. The CDR3 here is CAISEVRGASNRFEQYF. The CDR3 bases are TGTGCCATCAGTGAGGTGCGGGGGGCGAGTAACCGGTTCGAGCAGTACTTC.

The table lists this clone with a few counts. The rearrangement links TRBV28 to TRBJ1-2, with 9 bases fitting TRBD1. V lost 6 bases, J lost 8 bases, and 7 bases stayed unmatched. The CDR3 contains 13 residues. Germline CDR1 is MDHEN and CDR2 is SYDVKM. The CDR3 reads CASSLQGAQGYTF. As DNA, the CDR3 is TGTGCCAGCAGCCTACAGGGGGCGCAAGGCTACACCTTC.

The chain couples TRBV5-1 to TRBJ1-2, with D hard to call. The CDR3 is 14 amino acids. V lost 2 bases and J lost 6, with 14 bases in between. Germline values: CDR1 SGHRS, CDR2 YFSETQ. CDR3 bases: TGCGCCAGCAGCTTTCGAGGTGAAAGTGATGGCTACACCTTC. Translating it yields CASSFRGESDGYTF.

This sequence joins TRBV28 and TRBJ2-7; 7 bases match TRBD2. V lost 6 bases and J lost 3; bases outside the gene matches: 17. Germline CDR1 reads MDHEN; CDR2 reads SYDVKM. This CDR3 is built from 17 residues. The CDR3 coding sequence is TGTGCCAGCAGCCGCCCTATTGGGGGGGTACGACACTACGAGCAGTACTTC. This gives the protein CASSRPIGGVRHYEQYF.

This chain uses TRBV10-3 with TRBJ2-3; maybe TRBD1 (5 bases). Trimming shortened V by 10 bases and J by 2 bases, and 16 bases separated the two germline ends. The CDR3 has 14 amino acids. Germline V gene lookup returns CDR1 ENHRY and CDR2 SYGVKD. Written as DNA, the CDR3 is TGTGCCACGGGTCCCAGGGAAATCACAGATACGCAGTATTTT. It encodes CATGPREITDTQYF.

V gene TRBV5-5 combines with J gene TRBJ1-5; D gene uncertain. The CDR3 runs to 15 residues. Per the germline V gene, CDR1 is SGHKS and CDR2 is YYEKEE (reference sequence). V lost 1 base, J lost 3 bases, and 11 bases lay in between. CDR3 nucleotide sequence: TGTGCCAGCAGCTTGTACAGTGCTCTCAATCAGCCCCAGCATTTT. Translation gives CASSLYSALNQPQHF.

This clone was seen only a few times. V and J are TRBV7-2 and TRBJ2-5; 7 nucleotides match TRBD2. The CDR3 sequence is 13 residues long. The V gene's germline CDR1 is SGHTA and CDR2 FQGNSA. V dropped 3 bases and J dropped 5; count of bases not matched to a gene: 3. DNA of the CDR3: TGTGCCAGCAGCTTGGGACTATTTGAGACCCAGTACTTC. This encodes CASSLGLFETQYF. Full variable domain (outside the CDR3, taken from reference TRBV7-2 and TRBJ2-5): GAGVSQSPSNKVTEKGKDVELRCDPISGHTALYWYRQSLGQGLEFLIYFQGNSAPDKSGLPSDRFSAERTGGSVSTLTIQRTQQEDSAVYLCASSLGLFETQYFGPGTRLLVL.

Only one count was recorded for this clone. The genes are TRBV27 and TRBJ2-3; D gene uncertain. CDR3 length: 15 residues. Germline-derived CDR1 and CDR2 are MNHEY and SMNVEV (reference sequence). V dropped 7 bases and J dropped 0 bases, with 14 bases sitting between them. The CDR3 region has the DNA TGTGCCAGCAATGGGCAACCCTATAGCACAGATACGCAGTATTTT. It codes for CASNGQPYSTDTQYF.

The chain has TRBV28 and TRBJ1-2; 11 positions match TRBD1. The J segment lost 8 bases and the V segment lost 4 bases, leaving 9 bases of the junction unmatched. The CDR3 is 15 amino acids. From germline, CDR1 is MDHEN and CDR2 SYDVKM. CDR3 sequence: CASSSRAGTGGGYTF. The CDR3 region has the DNA TGTGCCAGCAGTTCAAGGGCAGGGACAGGGGGGGGCTACACCTTC.

This clone was observed once. The chain links TRBV5-4 to TRBJ2-5; 10 nucleotides agree with TRBD1. V lost 1 base and J lost 3; bases outside the gene matches: 12. The CDR3 runs 18 residues. The germline V gene has CDR1 SGHNT and CDR2 YYREEE (reference sequence). The CDR3 here is CASSLPGTGVGGKETQYF. The CDR3 bases are TGTGCCAGCAGCTTGCCCGGGACAGGGGTCGGGGGCAAAGAGACCCAGTACTTC.

This clone was observed a handful of times. The chain employs TRBV11-3 and TRBJ2-5, with 8 bases identical to TRBD1. Trimming cost V 4 bases and J 6 bases; bases outside gene matches: 7. CDR3 length: 14 amino acids. Germline lookup yields CDR1 SGHNT and CDR2 YENEEA. The CDR3 loop is CASSSQDRAKTQYF. The CDR3 DNA sequence: TGTGCCAGCAGCTCTCAGGACAGGGCCAAGACCCAGTACTTC.

This clone occurred once. This chain connects TRBV24-1 to TRBJ2-3; TRBD1 aligns across 7 bases. CDR1 KGHDR and CDR2 SFDVKD come from the germline V gene. Trimming at V came to 5 bases and at J to 4 bases, leaving 8 bases not matched to a gene. CDR3 length: 15 amino acids. The CDR3 DNA is TGTGCCACCAGTGGGCAGGGGGAAAGATCAGATACGCAGTATTTT. It encodes CATSGQGERSDTQYF.

The gene calls are TRBV28 and TRBJ1-2; 9 bases map to TRBD1. Germline V gene data show CDR1 as MDHEN and CDR2 as SYDVKM. V was clipped by 4 bases and J by 2 bases; unmatched bases: 2. The CDR3 consists of 14 residues. CDR3 amino acids: CASSSGTGNYGYTF. CDR3 nucleotides: TGTGCCAGCAGTTCCGGGACAGGGAACTATGGCTACACCTTC.

V gene TRBV4-1 combines with J gene TRBJ1-3, with 7 nucleotides matching TRBD1. This CDR3 comprises 15 residues. Unmatched junction bases numbered 6, after V lost 5 bases and J lost 2 bases. Germline V gives CDR1 MGHRA, CDR2 YSYEKL. Here the CDR3 reads CASSTDRDAGNTIYF. CDR3 coding DNA: TGCGCCAGCAGCACCGACAGGGATGCTGGAAACACCATATATTTT.

This chain uses TRBV3-1 (or the pseudogene TRBV3-2) with TRBJ2-1, with 8 bases that match TRBD2. The V gene's germline CDR1 is LGHDT and CDR2 YNNKEL (reference sequence). V shed 2 bases, J shed 8 bases, and the junction held 5 bases outside the gene matches. The CDR3 has 14 amino acids. The CDR3 region has the DNA TGTGCCAGCAGCCAATCGGGAGGGCCGTATGAGCAGTTCTTC. This gives the protein CASSQSGGPYEQFF.

This chain uses TRBV2 with TRBJ2-7; D may be TRBD1 (5 bases). There are 13 residues in the CDR3. Germline CDR1 reads SNHLY; CDR2 reads FYNNEI. The germline V and J ends were trimmed by 6 bases and 2 bases, with 11 bases remaining between them. CDR3: CASRAGIPYEQYF. The CDR3 DNA reads TGTGCCAGCAGGGCAGGGATTCCCTACGAGCAGTACTTC.

This clone was found a few times. V usage is TRBV18 and J usage is TRBJ1-5, with a tentative D call TRBD1 (5 bases). This CDR3 region has 13 residues. Between the trimmed V and J ends, which lost 1 base and 4 bases, there was a span of 5 bases. The germline CDR1 and CDR2 sequences are KGHSH and LQKENI. DNA of the CDR3: TGTGCCAGCTCACCACAGGGGAATCAGCCCCAGCATTTT. Its translation: CASSPQGNQPQHF.

The chain is built from TRBV29-1 and TRBJ1-6; weak D call: TRBD1 (6 bases). The V gene lost 5 bases and the J gene lost 7 bases, with 15 bases spanning the gap. Germline values: CDR1 SQVTM, CDR2 ANQGSEA. The CDR3 has 14 amino acids. Here the CDR3 DNA reads TGCAGCGTTCAGTTTACAGGGCCCAATTCACCCCTCCACTTT. Protein: CSVQFTGPNSPLHF. The entire variable domain, with the rest obtained from reference TRBV29-1 and TRBJ1-6, is as follows: SAVISQKPSRDICQRGTSLTIQCQVDSQVTMMFWYRQQPGQSLTLIATANQGSEATYESGFVIDKFPISRPNLTFSTLTVSNMSPEDSSIYLCSVQFTGPNSPLHFGNGTRLTVT.

This CDR3 reads CASMSGTGPYTQYF. In nucleotides, the CDR3 is TGCGCCAGCATGTCGGGGACAGGGCCTTATACGCAGTATTTT. This chain connects TRBV5-1 to TRBJ2-3; TRBD1 aligns across 9 bases. Trimming took 6 bases from V and 7 from J; bases not matched to a gene: 9. CDR1 SGHRS and CDR2 YFSETQ come from the germline V gene. The CDR3 consists of 14 residues.

V usage is TRBV28 and J usage is TRBJ1-2, with D perhaps matching TRBD1 (5 bases). V lost 8 bases and J lost 0, with 7 bases in between. This CDR3 has 12 amino acids. The V gene's germline CDR1 is MDHEN and CDR2 SYDVKM. The CDR3 protein is CASLQANYGYTF. As DNA, the CDR3 is TGTGCCAGCCTACAGGCTAACTATGGCTACACCTTC.

The V call is TRBV3-1 (or the pseudogene TRBV3-2), the J call TRBJ1-2; D is ambiguous. With 3 bases removed from V and 2 bases from J, the gap between germline ends came to 19 bases. CDR1 is LGHDT and CDR2 is YNNKEL in the germline V gene (reference sequence). The CDR3 totals 17 residues. CDR3 coding DNA: TGTGCCAGCAGCCAGTATGGCAACCGACTTCTAAACTATGGCTACACCTTC. It translates to CASSQYGNRLLNYGYTF.

This clone was recorded once. This sequence joins TRBV2 and TRBJ2-2, with no clear D. The CDR3 spans 11 residues. Trimming shortened V by 10 bases and J by 2 bases, and 5 bases separated the two germline ends. Germline CDR1 SNHLY, CDR2 FYNNEI. The CDR3 loop is CATLNTGELFF. The CDR3 nucleotides are TGTGCCACCTTAAACACCGGGGAGCTGTTTTTT.

The J gene is TRBJ2-1, the V gene TRBV11-2; TRBD1 aligns across 9 bases. Unmatched junction bases numbered 8, after V lost 4 bases and J lost 7 bases. The germline V gene has CDR1 SGHAT and CDR2 FQNNGV. This CDR3 comprises 15 residues. The chain's CDR3 is CASSSRDRVFNEQFF. The DNA for the CDR3 is TGTGCCAGCAGCTCCCGGGACAGGGTCTTTAATGAGCAGTTCTTC.